This TCR beta chain was captured in a study of CD8+ T cells in alopecia areata. Study details: Those patients who were treated received oral tofacitinib, which was given at 5 to 10 mg twice daily for moderate-to-severe alopecia areata. Patients given treatment had severity scored by the percentage of scalp area affected. Findings and caveats of the study: Tofacitinib produced a significant decrease in scalp clonality and in expanded CD8+ clones among the top 100. Researchers report lesional scalp, most notably alopecia totalis/universalis, outstripped normal scalp in clonality.

The CDR3 totals 13 residues. The V gene lost 4 bases and the J gene lost 0 bases, with 8 bases spanning the gap. From germline, CDR1 is SGHTS and CDR2 YDEGEE. Treatment reported: oral pan-JAK inhibitor, 5-10 mg twice daily. As for this clone: What it binds is unknown.

It was cDNA, reverse transcribed from extracted RNA, that served as the sequencing template. The table came from immunoSEQ multiplex PCR; TCRdb's copy has only in-frame clones and leaves some out. The table records about 200,000 clones, 35% to 45% of them present only once. This sequence joins TRBV5-8 and TRBJ2-7; D not resolved. The TCR was taken from a human donor with alopecia areata. The sequencing used CD4+ T cells sorted from blood, collected at approximately week 31, from a patient treated with tofacitinib. The CDR3 bases are TGTGCCAGCAGCCCGACATTCTCCTACGAGCAGTACTTC. It yields the protein CASSPTFSYEQYF.